What follows are 10 T cell receptor beta chains derived from one specimen sequenced in a study of blood T cells in healthy people across ages. A second PCR of roughly 7 to 11 cycles used a sample-barcoded 5' primer and a J-beta primer mix. A single record per CDR3 protein comes from TCRdb applying MiXCR to the 5' RACE reads. The sample carries roughly 1.4 million distinct CDR3 sequences, approximately 63% recorded once. Sequenced sample: blood. The receptor set was obtained from a man between 18 and 35 years old in good health.

This clonotype has a single count. The chain has TRBV4-1 and TRBJ1-1; possible D gene TRBD1, 5 bases. CDR3 length: 13 residues. Trimming removed 4 bases from V and 5 bases from J, with 11 bases in between. Germline V gives CDR1 MGHRA, CDR2 YSYEKL. CDR3 nucleotides: TGCGCCAGCAGCCCGTTGACAGCTACTGAAGCTTTCTTT. Residues: CASSPLTATEAFF.

This sequence joins TRBV5-1 and TRBJ2-2; TRBD1 is a possible D gene (5 bases). Germline V gene data show CDR1 as SGHRS and CDR2 as YFSETQ. The CDR3 loop spans 16 amino acids. Trimming stripped 3 bases from V and 3 bases from J, with 15 bases between. CDR3 bases: TGCGCCAGCAGCTCTAGGACACGCCCAGACACCGGGGAGCTGTTTTTT. This encodes CASSSRTRPDTGELFF.

V gene TRBV7-9 combines with J gene TRBJ2-1; D ambiguous. In germline, CDR1 is SEHNR, CDR2 FQNEAQ (reference sequence). This CDR3 contains 12 residues. V lost 0 bases to trimming and J lost 9 bases, with 6 bases between them. CDR3 protein: CASSLAGSEQFF. The CDR3 DNA follows: TGTGCCAGCAGCTTAGCGGGCAGTGAGCAGTTCTTC.

The J gene is TRBJ1-2, the V gene TRBV5-6; D uncertain. Trimming removed 7 bases from V and 3 bases from J, with 10 bases in between. Germline CDR1 is SGHDT and CDR2 is YYEEEE. The CDR3 consists of 12 residues. CDR3 DNA sequence: TGTGCCAGCGGATGGACCTACTATGGCTACACCTTC. Amino acids: CASGWTYYGYTF. The whole variable domain, remainder taken from reference TRBV5-6 and TRBJ1-2, is DAGVTQSPTHLIKTRGQQVTLRCSPKSGHDTVSWYQQALGQGPQFIFQYYEEEERQRGNFPDRFSGHQFPNYSSELNVNALLLGDSALYLCASGWTYYGYTFGSGTRLTVV.

This clonotype was observed a few times. This chain uses TRBV5-1 with TRBJ2-7; D gene uncertain. This CDR3 comprises 14 residues. Germline CDR1 reads SGHRS; CDR2 reads YFSETQ. V shed 0 bases and J shed 3 bases, with 10 bases lying between them. The CDR3, as DNA: TGCGCCAGCAGCTTGGCCCAAAGGGACTACGAGCAGTACTTC. Its protein is CASSLAQRDYEQYF.

DNA of the CDR3: TGTGCCAGCAGTGGGACAGGCGCTTATTATGGCTACACCTTC. It specifies CASSGTGAYYGYTF. The J gene is TRBJ1-2, the V gene TRBV2; TRBD1 matches at 7 bases. The CDR3 totals 14 residues. J was trimmed by 5 bases and V by 4 bases; bases with no gene match: 7. Germline loops: CDR1 SNHLY, CDR2 FYNNEI.

The chain employs TRBV12-3 or TRBV12-4 and TRBJ2-1; D is undetermined. The V end lost 2 bases, the J end lost 3 bases, and 8 bases lay between the germline ends. CDR3 length: 14 amino acids. The CDR3 bases are TGTGCCAGCAGTTTATCGGACGTCTACAATGAGCAGTTCTTC. Translating gives CASSLSDVYNEQFF.

The chain links TRBV4-1 to TRBJ2-1, with no clear D. The CDR3 has 13 residues. The germline V and J ends were trimmed by 0 bases and 4 bases, with 4 bases remaining between them. In germline, CDR1 is MGHRA, CDR2 YSYEKL. The CDR3 coding sequence is TGCGCCAGCAGCCAAGAGCGATACAATGAGCAGTTCTTC. Translated: CASSQERYNEQFF.

This clonotype was detected once. The chain joins TRBV19 to TRBJ2-1; TRBD2 aligns across 12 bases. CDR3 length: 15 residues. The ends lost 5 bases at V and 8 bases at J; junction bases unmatched: 7. CDR1 LNHDA and CDR2 SQIVND come from the germline V gene (reference sequence). The CDR3 reads CASSSPTSGSDEQFF. The CDR3 DNA reads TGTGCCAGTAGTTCCCCGACTAGCGGGAGTGATGAGCAGTTCTTC.

This clonotype appeared a single time. The J gene is TRBJ1-2, the V gene TRBV13, with TRBD1 identical over 7 bases. Germline trimming cut 4 bases from V and 6 bases from J; bases unmatched to any gene: 8. The CDR3 runs to 14 residues. CDR1 and CDR2 (germline): PRHDT, FYEKMQ (reference sequence). The CDR3 sequence is CASSYSTGNNGYTF. CDR3 DNA: TGTGCCAGCAGCTACTCGACAGGGAATAATGGCTACACCTTC. Complete variable domain (other parts from reference TRBV13 and TRBJ1-2): AAGVIQSPRHLIKEKRETATLKCYPIPRHDTVYWYQQGPGQDPQFLISFYEKMQSDKGSIPDRFSAQQFSDYHSELNMSSLELGDSALYFCASSYSTGNNGYTFGSGTRLTVV.